This T cell receptor (beta chain) appears in the sequencing data of a study of response to subunit inactivated influenza vaccine. TCRdb analysed the RT-PCR reads with MiXCR anew, one entry per CDR3 protein. The repertoire consists of under 750,000 distinct CDR3 sequences, with about 11% occurring once and the leading ten covering 10%. A few counts support this clonotype. Antigen unknown. Findings of the study overall: Only a handful of new T cells, the authors suggested, are recruited with each seasonal influenza vaccination.

The germline CDR1 and CDR2 sequences are DFQATT and SNEGSKA (reference sequence). V was clipped by 2 bases and J by 5 bases, with 9 bases between them. The CDR3 has 12 residues. The sample consisted of PBMCs from blood, taken on the day of vaccination. This rearrangement joins TRBV20-1 to TRBJ2-5; D not certain. The TCR comes from a man aged 50 or older who received an inactivated influenza vaccine. The CDR3 reads CSARRDGETQYF. DNA for the CDR3: TGCAGTGCTAGAAGGGATGGGGAGACCCAGTACTTC.